This T cell receptor (beta chain) comes out of a study of glioma-infiltrating T cells. Across the whole study: Dexamethasone exposure before glioma surgery was limited to six or fewer days. Whole-study findings and limits: Above-expected tissue-blood divergence occurred in all gliomas, most in low-grade ones. CDR3 overlap between tissue and blood was very small.

Amplification of TCR alpha and beta CDR3 regions from RNA used iRepertoire nested multiplex PCR. Tissue mRNA or PBMC total RNA, roughly 85-450 ng, went into one-step reverse transcription and amplification. TCRdb called the multiplex PCR reads again in MiXCR, with one record for every CDR3 protein. Counted here are around 390,000 distinct CDR3 sequences, 35% to 45% occurring once; the ten biggest clones make up about 11%. Concerning this clonotype itself: The antigen is unknown.

CDR1 and CDR2 from the germline V gene are MDHEN and SYDVKM. Germline trimming cut 2 bases from V and 6 bases from J; bases unmatched to any gene: 8. This CDR3 has 15 residues. The J gene is TRBJ1-2, the V gene TRBV28, with TRBD1 matching over 8 bases. This clonotype was obtained from a human donor with low-grade glioma or glioblastoma, undergoing nonglioma brain surgery, or in good health (not recorded which). Sequenced input: glioma tissue, nonneoplastic brain tissue, or PBMCs (not recorded which). CDR3 residues: CASSLPAGGANGYTF. The CDR3 DNA follows: TGTGCCAGCAGTTTACCCGCAGGGGGCGCGAATGGCTACACCTTC.